This T cell receptor beta chain was documented in a study of OX40 agonist ivuxolimab in advanced cancers. The wider study: Ivuxolimab, which is an agonistic anti-OX40 (CD134) antibody, was administered to the patients. Head and neck, renal cell, melanoma or hepatocellular carcinoma were the cancers that dose-escalation patients had. Of the participants, approximately 44% had some prior anti-PD-1, anti-PD-L1 or anti-CTLA-4 therapy, which was allowed.

Only in-frame clones appear in the TCRdb table, and some are missing; sequencing was by immunoSEQ multiplex PCR. The sample includes under 100,000 clones, 91% of them seen just once. Germline V gives CDR1 SGHTA, CDR2 FQGNSA. The CDR3 is 15 amino acids. Trimming removed 2 bases at V and 2 bases at J, with 13 bases between. The sample was CD4+ or CD8+ T cells sorted from blood, taken in a trial of the OX40 agonist ivuxolimab. The sequence was collected from an adult with an advanced solid tumor such as melanoma, head and neck, liver or kidney cancer. The chain recombines TRBV7-2 with TRBJ2-7; D perhaps matches TRBD1 (6 bases). The CDR3 loop is CASSLRSGDPYEQYF. The DNA of the CDR3 is TGTGCCAGCAGCTTACGGTCAGGGGACCCCTACGAGCAGTACTTC.